These T cell receptor beta chains were read from a single sample in a study of shared T cell receptors in the human thymus. Some clones are missing from TCRdb's copy, which holds only in-frame ones; the method was immunoSEQ multiplex PCR. The top ten hold 0.0095% to 0.013% of the sample, which has some 700,000 clones, approximately 83% seen once. The sample was also linked to a second study, of human thymus T cells.

Sequencing was carried out using thymocytes. These receptor sequences come from a girl in the first two years of life with a congenital heart defect. Both conserved end residues are part of each CDR3. The D gene is left open where the match is weak. The listing skips clone size in some rows; elsewhere it reads once, few, many or a size class.

cdr3_aa,cdr3_nt,clone_size,j_call,d_call,v_call
CASRQGLAIPNEQFF,TGCGCCAGCAGGCAGGGACTAGCGATTCCCAATGAGCAATTCTTC,.,TRBJ2-1,TRBD2,TRBV4-1
CASSLGPPYGYTF,TGTGCCAGCAGTTTAGGCCCCCCCTATGGCTACACCTTC,.,TRBJ1-2,.,TRBV27
CASSQLVQVLAETQYF,TGCGCCAGCAGCCAACTCGTCCAGGTCTTGGCGGAGACCCAGTACTTC,once,TRBJ2-5,.,TRBV4-3
CASSLNRVDRMNTEAFF,TGTGCCAGCAGCCTCAACAGGGTCGATCGGATGAACACTGAAGCTTTCTTT,.,TRBJ1-1,.,TRBV11-2
CASGEGVRDTQYF,TGTGCCAGCGGGGAGGGCGTACGGGATACGCAGTATTTT,once,TRBJ2-3,TRBD2,TRBV6-1
CASSVAGGDEKLFF,TGTGCCAGCAGCGTGGCGGGGGGCGATGAAAAACTGTTTTTT,.,TRBJ1-4,.,TRBV9
CASSLGPEQYF,TGTGCCAGCAGCTTGGGGCCGGAGCAGTACTTC,.,TRBJ2-7,.,TRBV7-9
CASSLGRAAYTF,TGTGCCAGCAGCTTGGGAAGAGCGGCCTACACCTTC,once,TRBJ1-2,.,TRBV11-2
CASSLSRTTQDTQYF,TGTGCCAGCAGCTTGAGTCGGACTACACAGGATACGCAGTATTTT,.,TRBJ2-3,.,TRBV5-4
CASSRGGVRTDTQYF,TGTGCCAGTAGTCGAGGCGGGGTCCGCACAGATACGCAGTATTTT,.,TRBJ2-3,.,TRBV19